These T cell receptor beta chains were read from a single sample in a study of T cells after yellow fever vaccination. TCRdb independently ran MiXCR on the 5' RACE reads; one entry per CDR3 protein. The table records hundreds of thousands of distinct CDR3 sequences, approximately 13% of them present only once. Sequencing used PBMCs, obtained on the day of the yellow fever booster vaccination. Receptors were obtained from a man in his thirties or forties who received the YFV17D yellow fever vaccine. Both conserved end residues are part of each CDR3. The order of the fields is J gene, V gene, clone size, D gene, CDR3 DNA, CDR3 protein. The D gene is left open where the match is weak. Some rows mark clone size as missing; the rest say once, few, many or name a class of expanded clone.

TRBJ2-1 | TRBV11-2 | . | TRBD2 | TGTGCCAGCAGCCCCACCCTAGCGGGATTCATGAATGAGCAGTTCTTC | CASSPTLAGFMNEQFF
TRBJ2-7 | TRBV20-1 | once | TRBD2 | TGCAGTGCTAGTATCGCGGGAGGCTGGGGCAGAGAGCAGTACTTC | CSASIAGGWGREQYF
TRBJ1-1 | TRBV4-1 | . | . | TGCGCCAGCAGCCAAGACCGGGGGATGAACACTGAAGCTTTCTTT | CASSQDRGMNTEAFF
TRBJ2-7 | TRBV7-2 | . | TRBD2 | TGTGCCAGCAGCGACCAGACCGGGTGGCGGGGGAATTACGAGCAGTACTTC | CASSDQTGWRGNYEQYF
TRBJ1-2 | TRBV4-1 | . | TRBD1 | TGCGCCAGCAGCCACTACAATGACAGGGAAAACTATGGCTACACCTTC | CASSHYNDRENYGYTF
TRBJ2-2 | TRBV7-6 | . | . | TGTGCCAGCAGCCCTAATCCTTGGGGCACCGGGGAGCTGTTTTTT | CASSPNPWGTGELFF
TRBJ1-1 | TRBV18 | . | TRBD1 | TGTGCCAGCTCACCAGCGGGACAGGGTGGGATGAACACTGAAGCTTTCTTT | CASSPAGQGGMNTEAFF
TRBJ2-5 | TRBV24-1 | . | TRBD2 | TGTGCCACCAGGGACAGCGGGAGTTCAGAGACCCAGTACTTC | CATRDSGSSETQYF
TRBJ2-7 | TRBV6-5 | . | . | TGTGCCAGCAGTTACTTCACCCCCGGGACACAAGCTTACGAGCAGTACTTC | CASSYFTPGTQAYEQYF
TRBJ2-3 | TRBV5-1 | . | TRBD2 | TGCGCCAGCAGCTTGGCCACTAGCGGGGTCACAGATACGCAGTATTTT | CASSLATSGVTDTQYF
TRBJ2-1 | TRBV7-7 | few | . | TGTGCCAGCAGCCATCCGGGACATTCCTACAATGAGCAGTTCTTC | CASSHPGHSYNEQFF
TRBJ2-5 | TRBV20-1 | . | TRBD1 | TGCAGTGCTACTCCGACAGGGTCCATGGTGACCCAGTACTTC | CSATPTGSMVTQYF
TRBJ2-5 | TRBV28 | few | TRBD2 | TGTGCCAGCAGTTTATCGGGCGGGAGGGCCCCTGAGACCCAGTACTTC | CASSLSGGRAPETQYF
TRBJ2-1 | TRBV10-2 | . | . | TGCGCCAGCAGTGAGTCTCGGTTTACGTTGGCTGAGCAGTTCTTC | CASSESRFTLAEQFF
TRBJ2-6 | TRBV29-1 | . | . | TGCAGCGTGGGGGACTTCAGCTCTGGGGCCAACGTCCTGACTTTC | CSVGDFSSGANVLTF
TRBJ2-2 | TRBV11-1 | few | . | TGTGCCAGCAGCCCCCGGTGGGCCGGGGAGCTGTTTTTT | CASSPRWAGELFF
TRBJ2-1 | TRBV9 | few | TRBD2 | TGTGCCAGCAGCGTAGGAGGGGGTGGAGCGGGAGGGCCGAATGAGCAGTTCTTC | CASSVGGGGAGGPNEQFF
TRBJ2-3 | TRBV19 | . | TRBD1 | TGTGCCAGTAAGTCAGCAGGGGGTGGCACAGATACGCAGTATTTT | CASKSAGGGTDTQYF
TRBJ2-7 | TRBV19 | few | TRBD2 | TGTGCCAGTAGGAGAGCGGGAGAGTCCTACGAGCAGTACTTC | CASRRAGESYEQYF